This TCR beta chain was captured by sequencing in a study of OX40 agonist ivuxolimab in advanced cancers. The table lists this clone with a count of one. Sequenced by immunoSEQ multiplex PCR; TCRdb stores in-frame clones only, minus some. The table includes around 64,000 clones, 75% to 85% detected once. Looked up from germline, CDR1 is SGHKS and CDR2 is YYEKEE (reference sequence). Trimming shortened V by 6 bases and J by 6 bases, and 16 bases separated the two germline ends. The CDR3 extends over 14 amino acids. V and J are TRBV5-5 and TRBJ1-5, with D possibly matching TRBD1 (5 bases). The receptor's source is an adult with an advanced solid tumor such as melanoma, head and neck, liver or kidney cancer. Here the sequenced sample was CD4+ or CD8+ T cells sorted from blood, taken in a trial of the OX40 agonist ivuxolimab. The CDR3 nucleotides read TGTGCCAGCACCCCTGGAGGGGCAAGTCAGCCCCAGCATTTT. This codes for CASTPGGASQPQHF.